This T cell receptor beta chain was identified during a study of blood T cell repertoires in COVID-19. The overall study: Italy, Spain and the United States were the sources of the convalescent and acute COVID-19 samples. Sample material is recorded as cDNA or gDNA derived from T cells, B-cell-depleted T cells, or PBMCs.

The germline gives CDR1 SGDLS, CDR2 YYNGEE. The CDR3 loop spans 17 amino acids. The J segment lost 0 bases and the V segment lost 2 bases, leaving 6 bases of the junction unmatched. In the authors' workflow: It was from reference gene primer amplification that nucleated cell counts were estimated. Produced via immunoSEQ multiplex PCR; TCRdb's table is partial and in-frame only. V, J and clone size reflect that table, while D and trimming were determined from the DNA. The sample yields approximately 240,000 clones, approximately 86% seen once. Specimen: peripheral blood. The chain couples TRBV9 to TRBJ2-3; 10 bases fit TRBD2. This clonotype originated in a woman in her twenties or thirties who had recovered from COVID-19. DNA of the CDR3: TGTGCCAGCAGCGTTTCTAGCGGGGGCCCTAGCACAGATACGCAGTATTTT. This encodes CASSVSSGGPSTDTQYF.